One and the same sample provided the 27 T cell receptor beta chains below, sequenced in a study of blood T cell repertoires in COVID-19. TCRdb's table, derived via immunoSEQ multiplex PCR, lists solely in-frame clones and lacks some. The table records approximately 350,000 clones, roughly nine tenths of them present only once. The source material was PBMCs or T cells enriched from blood (not recorded which). The source is a man between 18 and 29 years old who had recovered from COVID-19.

The V call is TRBV28, the J call TRBJ2-5, with 10 nucleotides matching TRBD1. CDR3 length: 14 amino acids. Germline trimming cut 6 bases from V and 5 bases from J; bases unmatched to any gene: 6. Germline values: CDR1 MDHEN, CDR2 SYDVKM. CDR3 region: CASRTGGGVETQYF. In DNA, the CDR3 is TGTGCCAGCAGGACAGGGGGCGGGGTGGAGACCCAGTACTTC.

The rearrangement uses TRBV5-1 and TRBJ1-2; TRBD1 matches at 7 bases. The V and J ends lost 0 bases and 8 bases, in that order; junction bases with no gene match: 1. Germline V lookup: CDR1 SGHRS, CDR2 YFSETQ. The CDR3 totals 12 residues. CDR3: CASSLEGAGYTF. For the CDR3, the DNA is TGCGCCAGCAGCTTGGAGGGGGCAGGCTACACCTTC.

The rearrangement links TRBV12-3 or TRBV12-4 to TRBJ1-4; weak D call: TRBD1 (5 bases). This CDR3 is 13 amino acids long. V lost 5 bases to trimming and J lost 8 bases, with 12 bases between them. For the CDR3, the DNA is TGTGCCAGCAGTCCAAGACAGCCCGAAAAACTGTTTTTT. Residues: CASSPRQPEKLFF.

V is TRBV28 and J is TRBJ1-5; D perhaps matches TRBD1 (5 bases). This CDR3 is built from 15 residues. The ends were cut back, 6 bases at V and 3 bases at J, with 15 bases in the middle. The germline V gene has CDR1 MDHEN and CDR2 SYDVKM. The CDR3 sequence: CASSPSRVNNQPQHF. The DNA of the CDR3 is TGTGCCAGCAGCCCGTCCAGGGTAAACAATCAGCCCCAGCATTTT.

Turning to this clone: This specimen includes other DNA sequences encoding the same CDR3. The gene calls are TRBV5-1 and TRBJ2-5; D perhaps matches TRBD1 (5 bases). The germline V and J ends were trimmed by 6 bases and 0 bases, with 9 bases remaining between them. The CDR3 totals 13 residues. Germline V CDR1 and CDR2: SGHRS, YFSETQ. The CDR3 nucleotides read TGCGCCAGCACCCCGGACAACCAAGAGACCCAGTACTTC. Amino acid sequence: CASTPDNQETQYF.

This clone was seen once. V gene TRBV10-3 combines with J gene TRBJ2-3, with 8 nucleotides matching TRBD1. Per the germline V gene, CDR1 is ENHRY and CDR2 is SYGVKD. CDR3 length: 14 amino acids. After removal of 10 bases from V and 2 bases from J, the junction contained 8 bases not matched to a gene. The CDR3 protein is CATAGQAATDTQYF. The CDR3 coding sequence is TGTGCCACCGCGGGACAGGCAGCCACAGATACGCAGTATTTT.

This rearrangement joins TRBV5-1 to TRBJ1-5; D might be TRBD1 (6 bases). This CDR3 contains 14 residues. Trimming left V 2 bases short and J 8 bases short, with 14 bases between. Per the germline V gene, CDR1 is SGHRS and CDR2 is YFSETQ. CDR3 protein: CASSLQGGREPQHF. DNA of the CDR3: TGCGCCAGCAGCTTACAGGGTGGTCGGGAGCCCCAGCATTTT.

DNA of the CDR3: TGCAGTGCCCTACGAGGGAGCTACACCTTC. Amino acids: CSALRGSYTF. The chain couples TRBV20-1 to TRBJ1-2; D is unclear. CDR1 and CDR2 (germline): DFQATT, SNEGSKA (reference sequence). The CDR3 is 10 residues long. The ends were cut back, 6 bases at V and 9 bases at J, with 11 bases in the middle.

The chain combines TRBV11-3 with TRBJ2-7; TRBD2 might be the D (8 bases). This CDR3 has 20 amino acids. Germline assignment: CDR1 SGHNT and CDR2 YENEEA. The V end lost 0 bases, the J end lost 6 bases, and 30 bases lay between the germline ends. The CDR3 spells CASSLDQQGEREGTKGEQYF. The CDR3 bases are TGTGCCAGCAGCTTAGATCAGCAGGGGGAACGGGAGGGTACAAAAGGCGAGCAGTACTTC.

This sequence joins TRBV27 and TRBJ2-3, with 10 bases matching TRBD2. This CDR3 has 13 amino acids. Germline V gene sequence: CDR1 MNHEY, CDR2 SMNVEV (reference sequence). With 2 bases clipped from V and 14 bases from J, the junction kept 7 bases outside the gene matches. CDR3 bases: TGTGCCAGCAGTTTAGTACTAGCGGGACCATGGTATTTT. This gives the protein CASSLVLAGPWYF.

The V gene is TRBV5-6, the J gene TRBJ1-3; D unresolved. This CDR3 has 17 amino acids. V lost 4 bases to trimming and J lost 0 bases, with 17 bases between them. The germline V gene has CDR1 SGHDT and CDR2 YYEEEE. For the CDR3, the DNA is TGTGCCAGCAGCCGGCCGCTACGGGGAAACTCTGGAAACACCATATATTTT. Amino acids: CASSRPLRGNSGNTIYF.

V and J are TRBV28 and TRBJ2-7, with a tentative D call TRBD2 (6 bases). This CDR3 region has 15 residues. V gave up 5 bases and J gave up 0 bases, with 14 bases separating them. CDR1 is MDHEN, CDR2 SYDVKM, per germline. CDR3 DNA sequence: TGTGCCAGCAGTAAGAGCGGGTCCCGCTCCTACGAGCAGTACTTC. Amino acid sequence: CASSKSGSRSYEQYF.

This chain links TRBV7-9 with TRBJ1-2; D is ambiguous. Per the germline V gene, CDR1 is SEHNR and CDR2 is FQNEAQ (reference sequence). Trimming left V 5 bases short and J 2 bases short, with 15 bases between. CDR3 length: 15 amino acids. In DNA, the CDR3 is TGTGCCAGCAGCCGCGGAGTCAGAAACAACTATGGCTACACCTTC. This translates into CASSRGVRNNYGYTF.

The genes are TRBV6-5 and TRBJ1-1; no definite D call. Trimming left V 2 bases short and J 4 bases short, with 14 bases between. Germline V gene sequence: CDR1 MNHEY, CDR2 SVGAGI. This CDR3 is built from 15 residues. The CDR3 spells CASSYERVEGTEAFF. CDR3 nucleotides: TGTGCCAGCAGTTACGAGCGGGTTGAGGGCACTGAAGCTTTCTTT.

The CDR3 nucleotides read TGTGCCAGCAGACCCGGACAGGAGGGGGCTTTCTTT. Its protein is CASRPGQEGAFF. This chain uses TRBV11-2 with TRBJ1-1; 7 bases are a match to TRBD1. The CDR3 has 12 amino acids. J lost 11 bases, V lost 6 bases, and 9 bases had no gene match. The germline gives CDR1 SGHAT, CDR2 FQNNGV. The full variable domain, its missing parts supplied by reference TRBV11-2 and TRBJ1-1, is EAGVAQSPRYKIIEKRQSVAFWCNPISGHATLYWYQQILGQGPKLLIQFQNNGVVDDSQLPKDRFSAERLKGVDSTLKIQPAKLEDSAVYLCASRPGQEGAFFGQGTRLTVV.

The V call is TRBV11-2, the J call TRBJ1-6; 9 nucleotides agree with TRBD1. With 6 bases clipped from V and 7 bases from J, the junction kept 10 bases outside the gene matches. The germline CDR1 and CDR2 sequences are SGHAT and FQNNGV. This CDR3 region has 16 residues. The CDR3 DNA sequence: TGTGCCAGCAGACCCCACCGGGACAGGGAAAATTCACCCCTCCACTTT. It yields the protein CASRPHRDRENSPLHF.

V is TRBV7-2 and J is TRBJ2-3; 7 bases agree with TRBD2. CDR1 SGHTA and CDR2 FQGNSA come from the germline V gene. This CDR3 contains 15 residues. V dropped 5 bases and J dropped 1; count of bases not matched to a gene: 6. The CDR3 bases are TGTGCCAGCAGCCCTGGGGGGGGAGGCACAGATACGCAGTATTTT. The encoded protein is CASSPGGGGTDTQYF. The variable domain in full, with the rest retrieved from reference TRBV7-2 and TRBJ2-3, is GAGVSQSPSNKVTEKGKDVELRCDPISGHTALYWYRQSLGQGLEFLIYFQGNSAPDKSGLPSDRFSAERTGGSVSTLTIQRTQQEDSAVYLCASSPGGGGTDTQYFGPGTRLTVL.

The rearrangement uses TRBV19 and TRBJ1-4; 7 bases map to TRBD1. The trim removed 3 bases at V and 7 bases at J, leaving 2 bases unmatched. The CDR3 length is 13 residues. Germline V gene sequence: CDR1 LNHDA, CDR2 SQIVND (reference sequence). The CDR3 protein is CASSIRTGEKLFF. Here the CDR3 DNA reads TGTGCCAGTAGTATCCGGACAGGTGAAAAACTGTTTTTT.

The chain has TRBV2 and TRBJ1-4; the D gene is possibly TRBD1 (6 bases). Germline V gene sequence: CDR1 SNHLY, CDR2 FYNNEI. The CDR3 contains 16 residues. V was cut by 6 bases and J by 2 bases, with 16 bases left in between. CDR3 loop: CASRDRGGWTNEKLFF. The CDR3 coding sequence is TGTGCCAGCAGGGACCGAGGGGGTTGGACTAATGAAAAACTGTTTTTT.

The chain combines TRBV10-3 with TRBJ2-1, with 9 bases matching TRBD2. CDR3 length: 16 residues. Germline CDR1 reads ENHRY; CDR2 reads SYGVKD. Trimming at V came to 0 bases and at J to 7 bases, leaving 7 bases not matched to a gene. CDR3 DNA: TGTGCCATCAGTGAGTCTGGCGGGGGGGTCAAAAATGAGCAGTTCTTC. It codes for CAISESGGGVKNEQFF.

The CDR3 DNA follows: TGTGCCAGCAGCCAAGATCGAACACCGGGCACTGAAGCTTTCTTT. Residues: CASSQDRTPGTEAFF. The chain joins TRBV3-1 (or the pseudogene TRBV3-2) to TRBJ1-1; D unclear. The CDR3 has 15 amino acids. Germline V gene data show CDR1 as LGHDT and CDR2 as YNNKEL (reference sequence). The germline V and J ends were trimmed by 0 bases and 4 bases, with 12 bases remaining between them.

V usage is TRBV2 and J usage is TRBJ1-1; D perhaps matches TRBD1 (6 bases). The V and J ends lost 5 bases and 1 base respectively, with 14 bases between them. Germline V gene lookup returns CDR1 SNHLY and CDR2 FYNNEI. The CDR3 runs to 15 residues. The CDR3: CASSLRGTANTEAFF. CDR3 bases: TGTGCCAGCAGTCTAAGGGGGACGGCGAACACTGAAGCTTTCTTT.

This chain links TRBV7-6 with TRBJ1-1; TRBD1 agrees at 8 bases. Germline lookup yields CDR1 SGHVS and CDR2 FNYEAQ. This CDR3 has 15 amino acids. Trimming cost V 4 bases and J 3 bases; bases outside gene matches: 7. CDR3 in amino acids: CASSYQGARDTEAFF. In nucleotides, the CDR3 is TGTGCCAGCAGCTACCAGGGGGCGCGGGACACTGAAGCTTTCTTT.

The chain couples TRBV30 to TRBJ2-1; the D gene is possibly TRBD1 (5 bases). V lost 2 bases, J lost 9 bases, and 14 bases lay in between. This CDR3 is 13 amino acids long. Germline CDR1 GTSNPN, CDR2 SVGIG (reference sequence). CDR3 sequence (DNA): TGTGCCTGGAGTCCCATAAGGGGTGGTGAGCAGTTCTTC. Amino acid sequence: CAWSPIRGGEQFF.

The chain couples TRBV2 to TRBJ2-2; 8 bases line up with TRBD2. The V and J ends lost 6 bases and 1 base, in that order; junction bases with no gene match: 4. Germline lookup yields CDR1 SNHLY and CDR2 FYNNEI. This CDR3 region has 15 residues. The CDR3 here is CASRASGQNTGELFF. The CDR3 coding sequence is TGTGCCAGCAGGGCTAGCGGGCAGAACACCGGGGAGCTGTTTTTT.

V is TRBV6-1 and J is TRBJ1-2; 8 nucleotides align to TRBD1. Losses at the gene ends were 2 bases for V and 4 bases for J; bases not matched to a gene: 12. The germline gives CDR1 MNHNS, CDR2 SASEGT. The CDR3 runs 17 residues. The CDR3, as DNA: TGTGCCAGCAGTGAAAGTTTTCGTGGTACAGGGGGCTATGGCTACACCTTC. Its translation is CASSESFRGTGGYGYTF.

The genes are TRBV7-3 and TRBJ1-1; 8 bases align to TRBD1. CDR3 length: 14 amino acids. Germline loops: CDR1 SGHTA, CDR2 FQGTGA. Trimming took 4 bases from V and 4 from J; bases not matched to a gene: 5. DNA for the CDR3: TGTGCCAGCAGCTCCTCAACAGGGGGCACTGAAGCTTTCTTT. Amino acid sequence: CASSSSTGGTEAFF.